A selection of T cell receptor beta chains follows, all from one sample in a study of human T cells and chemical hapten exposure. TCRdb independently ran MiXCR on the RACE reads; one entry per CDR3 protein. Of some 200,000 distinct CDR3 sequences in the sample, 20% to 25% are singletons; the top ten hold about 6.7%. The sequences come from whole blood, collected in connection with sensitization to the hapten diphenylcyclopropenone (DPC). The receptor source for this set is a woman aged 45-60 years with alopecia areata. Some clones in this sample may be carry-over from other donors' samples. CDR3s include the opening cysteine and the closing phenylalanine or tryptophan. Each record gives: D gene, V gene, J gene, clone size, CDR3 protein, CDR3 DNA. A D gene is named only where the DNA matches it firmly. Clone size is stated in some rows and not others, as once, few, many or a class when expanded.

D: TRBD2
V: TRBV4-3
J: TRBJ2-2
size: NA
CDR3: CASSQVVGLANTGELFF
DNA: TGTGCCAGCAGCCAAGTGGTAGGACTAGCTAACACCGGGGAGCTGTTTTTT

D: NA
V: TRBV9
J: TRBJ2-2
size: NA
CDR3: CASSVDRRVTGELFF
DNA: TGTGCCAGCAGCGTAGATCGAAGGGTCACCGGGGAGCTGTTTTTT

D: NA
V: TRBV24-1
J: TRBJ1-5
size: NA
CDR3: CATSDLQCFWEEGYNQPQHF
DNA: TGTGCCACCAGTGATTTGCAGTGTTTTTGGGAGGAGGGATACAATCAGCCCCAGCATTTT

D: TRBD2
V: TRBV2
J: TRBJ2-2
size: NA
CDR3: CASSESGLAFGELFF
DNA: TGTGCCAGCAGTGAATCGGGACTAGCGTTCGGGGAGCTGTTTTTT

D: TRBD2
V: TRBV6-1
J: TRBJ2-1
size: NA
CDR3: CASSDSGLALVVF
DNA: TGTGCCAGCAGTGACTCGGGACTAGCGTTAGTCGTCTTC

D: NA
V: TRBV27
J: TRBJ2-2
size: few
CDR3: CASSFRATGELFF
DNA: TGTGCCAGCAGTTTTAGGGCCACCGGGGAGCTGTTTTTT

D: NA
V: TRBV6-2/TRBV6-3
J: TRBJ2-5
size: NA
CDR3: CASSYSERSGETQYF
DNA: TGTGCCAGCAGTTACTCGGAGAGGAGCGGAGAGACCCAGTACTTC

D: NA
V: TRBV7-2
J: TRBJ1-1
size: NA
CDR3: CASSLDWAGSEAFF
DNA: TGTGCCAGCAGCTTAGATTGGGCAGGGTCTGAAGCTTTCTTT

D: NA
V: TRBV20-1
J: TRBJ2-7
size: NA
CDR3: CSASAVAGASYEQYF
DNA: TGCAGTGCTAGCGCGGTGGCGGGGGCCTCCTACGAGCAGTACTTC

D: NA
V: TRBV7-8
J: TRBJ2-7
size: few
CDR3: CASSLQPGRTYEQYF
DNA: TGTGCCAGCAGCTTACAGCCAGGACGTACTTACGAGCAGTACTTC

D: NA
V: TRBV30
J: TRBJ2-1
size: few
CDR3: CAWSLGLSDEQFF
DNA: TGTGCCTGGAGTCTAGGACTGTCGGATGAGCAGTTCTTC

D: NA
V: TRBV21-1
J: TRBJ1-2
size: NA
CDR3: CASTNSREPAGGYTF
DNA: TGTGCCAGCACCAATTCCCGGGAGCCTGCCGGGGGCTACACCTTC

D: NA
V: TRBV20-1
J: TRBJ1-2
size: few
CDR3: CSARTGGEDTF
DNA: TGCAGTGCTAGGACAGGAGGTGAAGACACCTTC

D: TRBD1
V: TRBV20-1
J: TRBJ2-3
size: few
CDR3: CSATLGQGRDTQYF
DNA: TGCAGTGCCACCCTAGGACAGGGGCGCGATACGCAGTATTTT

D: NA
V: TRBV2
J: TRBJ2-2
size: few
CDR3: CASKGTLGELFF
DNA: TGTGCCAGCAAAGGGACGCTCGGGGAGCTGTTTTTT

D: NA
V: TRBV11-2
J: TRBJ2-1
size: NA
CDR3: CASTHRTRGSEQFF
DNA: TGTGCCAGCACCCATAGGACGAGGGGAAGCGAGCAGTTCTTC

D: NA
V: TRBV27
J: TRBJ2-2
size: NA
CDR3: CASMALDKINTGELFF
DNA: TGTGCCAGCATGGCGTTGGACAAAATAAACACCGGGGAGCTGTTTTTT

D: NA
V: TRBV3-1
J: TRBJ2-7
size: NA
CDR3: CASSPRREHYEQYF
DNA: TGTGCCAGCAGCCCGCGACGGGAGCACTACGAGCAGTACTTC

D: NA
V: TRBV10-3
J: TRBJ2-5
size: NA
CDR3: CAISSEGRDQYF
DNA: TGTGCCATCAGTTCCGAAGGTCGGGACCAGTACTTC

D: NA
V: TRBV6-5
J: TRBJ2-1
size: few
CDR3: CASSYNPVADLYNEQFF
DNA: TGTGCCAGCAGTTACAACCCTGTGGCGGATCTCTACAATGAGCAGTTCTTC

D: NA
V: TRBV25-1
J: TRBJ1-1
size: once
CDR3: CASSELAQGDTEAFF
DNA: TGTGCCAGCAGTGAATTAGCACAGGGAGATACTGAAGCTTTCTTT

D: TRBD2
V: TRBV9
J: TRBJ2-1
size: NA
CDR3: CASSVVLAGNEQFF
DNA: TGTGCCAGCAGCGTAGTACTAGCGGGAAATGAGCAGTTCTTC

D: NA
V: TRBV20-1
J: TRBJ2-1
size: NA
CDR3: CSARRGIEQFF
DNA: TGCAGTGCTAGAAGAGGGATTGAGCAGTTCTTC

D: NA
V: TRBV14
J: TRBJ2-1
size: many
CDR3: CASSPTGPYYNEQFF
DNA: TGTGCCAGCAGCCCCACGGGACCCTACTACAATGAGCAGTTCTTC

D: NA
V: TRBV5-1
J: TRBJ2-3
size: NA
CDR3: CASSLEARRTDTQYF
DNA: TGCGCCAGCAGCTTGGAGGCTAGGCGCACAGATACGCAGTATTTT

D: TRBD1
V: TRBV5-1
J: TRBJ1-2
size: few
CDR3: CASRQDRNYGYTF
DNA: TGCGCCAGCAGACAGGACAGGAACTATGGCTACACCTTC

D: TRBD2
V: TRBV7-8
J: TRBJ2-7
size: few
CDR3: CASTKAETSAREQYF
DNA: TGTGCCAGCACCAAGGCGGAGACTAGCGCCCGCGAGCAGTACTTC

D: NA
V: TRBV6-2/TRBV6-3
J: TRBJ2-1
size: NA
CDR3: CASSYSLISGRFYNEQFF
DNA: TGTGCCAGCAGTTACTCGCTCATTTCCGGACGATTCTACAATGAGCAGTTCTTC

D: TRBD2
V: TRBV7-9
J: TRBJ2-3
size: NA
CDR3: CASSFTGTSADTQYF
DNA: TGTGCCAGCAGCTTTACCGGGACTAGCGCAGATACGCAGTATTTT

D: NA
V: TRBV7-8
J: TRBJ2-3
size: NA
CDR3: CASSDSGTSTDTQYF
DNA: TGTGCCAGCAGCGATAGCGGAACTAGCACAGATACGCAGTATTTT